These 9 T cell receptor beta chains originate from one sample sequenced in a study of blood T cell repertoires in COVID-19. Clones were read by immunoSEQ multiplex PCR, and TCRdb kept only the in-frame ones, dropping some. Of 68,000 or so clones detected, around 88% appear once; the ten largest clones hold 5.5% to 7%. Sequencing input: peripheral blood. The receptors shown here come from a woman in her seventies with acute or convalescent COVID-19.

The chain couples TRBV19 to TRBJ2-3, with 8 bases lining up with TRBD2. The V segment lost 5 bases and the J segment 4 bases; nucleotides outside the gene matches: 5. The CDR3 contains 14 residues. The V gene's germline CDR1 is LNHDA and CDR2 SQIVND (reference sequence). CDR3 DNA: TGTGCCAGTAGTTTTGGACTAGCCCCAGATACGCAGTATTTT. Protein product: CASSFGLAPDTQYF.

The gene calls are TRBV6-4 and TRBJ2-1, with a weak D call TRBD2 (5 bases). This CDR3 is built from 17 residues. Germline CDR1 and CDR2: MRHNA and SNTAGT. Trimming shortened V by 3 bases and J by 0 bases, and 15 bases separated the two germline ends. DNA for the CDR3: TGTGCCAGCAGTGAAGAGGGTTCCTCAAGCTCCTACAATGAGCAGTTCTTC. Protein product: CASSEEGSSSSYNEQFF.

The chain couples TRBV11-2 to TRBJ2-7, with D tentatively TRBD1 (6 bases). The V gene's germline CDR1 is SGHAT and CDR2 FQNNGV. V shed 3 bases and J shed 4 bases, with 10 bases lying between them. The CDR3 sequence is 13 residues long. The CDR3 region has the DNA TGTGCCAGCAGCTTGATGCAGGGGTACGAGCAGTACTTC. The encoded protein is CASSLMQGYEQYF.

This clone has ten or more counts. V gene TRBV27 combines with J gene TRBJ1-1, with D uncertain. CDR3 length: 13 residues. Germline CDR1 is MNHEY and CDR2 is SMNVEV (reference sequence). V gave up 4 bases and J gave up 0 bases, with 6 bases separating them. This CDR3 is CASSSRMNTEAFF. The CDR3 DNA follows: TGTGCCAGCAGTTCCAGGATGAACACTGAAGCTTTCTTT.

As DNA, the CDR3 is TGTGCCAGCAGGCCCTGGGGGGGCGGGGGGACAGATACGCAGTATTTT. Its translation is CASRPWGGGGTDTQYF. J is TRBJ2-3 and V is TRBV27; 8 bases fit TRBD2. V was pared by 6 bases and J by 3 bases, with 11 bases of the junction left unmatched. This CDR3 spans 16 amino acids. Looked up from germline, CDR1 is MNHEY and CDR2 is SMNVEV (reference sequence).

The chain couples TRBV7-2 to TRBJ1-5; 8 bases map to TRBD1. Looked up from germline, CDR1 is SGHTA and CDR2 is FQGNSA. The junction had 5 bases not matched to a gene; V was cut back by 10 bases and J by 0 bases. The CDR3 runs to 14 residues. This CDR3 reads CAIGQGGSNQPQHF. CDR3 nucleotides: TGTGCCATCGGACAGGGAGGTAGCAATCAGCCCCAGCATTTT. Variable domain in full (rest from reference TRBV7-2 and TRBJ1-5): GAGVSQSPSNKVTEKGKDVELRCDPISGHTALYWYRQSLGQGLEFLIYFQGNSAPDKSGLPSDRFSAERTGGSVSTLTIQRTQQEDSAVYLCAIGQGGSNQPQHFGDGTRLSIL.

The chain carries TRBV5-1 and TRBJ1-2; TRBD1 aligns across 8 bases. Per the germline V gene, CDR1 is SGHRS and CDR2 is YFSETQ. This CDR3 is built from 17 residues. The J segment lost 5 bases and the V segment lost 4 bases, leaving 16 bases of the junction unmatched. The CDR3: CASSPPGQETLLYGYTF. The CDR3 DNA sequence: TGCGCCAGCAGCCCGCCGGGACAGGAGACCCTTCTGTATGGCTACACCTTC. Using reference TRBV5-1 and TRBJ1-2 for the parts outside the CDR3, the full variable domain is KAGVTQTPRYLIKTRGQQVTLSCSPISGHRSVSWYQQTPGQGLQFLFEYFSETQRNKGNFPGRFSGRQFSNSRSEMNVSTLELGDSALYLCASSPPGQETLLYGYTFGSGTRLTVV.

The chain recombines TRBV28 with TRBJ2-1; 7 positions agree with TRBD2. The V and J ends lost 7 bases and 4 bases, in that order; junction bases with no gene match: 13. Germline lookup yields CDR1 MDHEN and CDR2 SYDVKM. CDR3 length equals 16 residues. CDR3 in amino acids: CASNGPGGRGYNEQFF. CDR3 nucleotide sequence: TGTGCCAGCAATGGGCCAGGCGGGAGAGGGTACAATGAGCAGTTCTTC.

V and J are TRBV19 and TRBJ1-1; no reliable D call. Germline values: CDR1 LNHDA, CDR2 SQIVND (reference sequence). The CDR3 is 14 residues long. Trimming removed 3 bases from V and 0 bases from J, with 8 bases in between. As DNA, the CDR3 is TGTGCCAGTAGTATTGGGGAGATGAACACTGAAGCTTTCTTT. It yields the protein CASSIGEMNTEAFF.